This TCR beta chain was identified during a study of siplizumab effects on memory and regulatory T cells (dated by TCRdb to the late 2010s). Turning to the overall study: Across several responder-stimulator pairs, mixed lymphocyte reactions were run as pairs, roughly 1 with siplizumab at about 1 ug/mL and roughly 1 without drug. The effect of the anti-CD2 antibody siplizumab on alloreactive T-cell subsets was examined in allogeneic mixed lymphocyte reactions constructed from human PBMCs.

General study outcomes and caveats: Siplizumab significantly reduced the cumulative frequency of alloreactive sequences traceable to unstimulated CD4+ memory T cells. Compared with memory T cells, unstimulated naive T cells appeared more diverse, and naive cells seemed to make a substantial contribution to the alloresponse. Of the alloreactive CD4+ clones that could be mapped, the Treg-derived share averaged about 63% with siplizumab compared with under 30% in control reactions. Roughly 75-97% of proliferating CD4+ or CD8+ clones could not be assigned a naive or memory phenotype. Sequences below about 10^-5 frequency were poorly captured, so only a minor fraction of alloreactive clones could be mapped to unstimulated subsets. No functional confirmation was obtained for the suppressive function of proliferating Tregs from siplizumab cultures.

Libraries were prepared through the immunoSEQ multiplex PCR assay. About 10^5 TCR templates per sample were assayed by the deep sequencing platform. Genomic DNA extracted from sorted T cells was used for TCRbeta CDR3 sequencing. On the authors' methods: The R programming language was used for clonal analysis of the TCRbeta CDR3 data. Alloreactive CD4+ and CD8+ clones were defined by comparing unstimulated samples with post-reaction CFSE-low samples. By matching sequences to the repertoires of sorted unstimulated Treg and non-Treg cells, each alloreactive CD4+ clone was assigned a regulatory or non-regulatory origin. This immuneACCESS table, as held by TCRdb, lists in-frame sequences with V and J called but not all clones. Of the missing ones, under half trace to an unresolved V gene in checked studies; the others have no known cause. V and J calls and clone size follow that table, whereas D and trimming were derived from the DNA. Counted in this sample were 13,000 or so clones; 30% to 40% of them appeared once. The ten most abundant clones make up about 9.4% of the sample.

Mixed lymphocyte reaction cells were cocultured at 37°C for more than 5 days. After responder PBMCs were labelled with CFSE and stimulator PBMCs with Violet Dye, the two populations were combined at a 1:1 ratio. Sorted unstimulated T cells and proliferating T cells recovered from mixed lymphocyte reactions underwent TCRbeta CDR3 sequencing. Fresh whole blood from roughly ten HLA-typed healthy donors was used to isolate PBMCs. For TCR sequencing, responder T cells that had proliferated and were CFSE-low were FACS-sorted once the mixed lymphocyte reaction was over. This clone was seen a handful of times. This clone's antigen is unknown. No per-base quality is available; no much larger clone lies one base away. Counted from cysteine to phenylalanine, this CDR3 has 15 amino acids. Here the CDR3 DNA is all that survives: 45 bases in frame from base 1. The germline V gene (reference sequence) supplies CDR1 MNHNY and CDR2 SVGAGI. The junction carries 17 bases between V and J, which are trimmed by 4 bases and 6 bases respectively.

The sequenced sample consisted of CFSE-low (dividing) CD8+ T cells sorted from an allogeneic mixed lymphocyte reaction. This receptor was identified in a human donor in good health; the cells came from an allogeneic mixed lymphocyte reaction. The sequence links TRBV6-6 to TRBJ2-3, with a tentative D gene TRBD2 over 5 matching bases. The DNA reads TGTGCCAGCAGTTCCTCACGTCCGGGATGGGATACGCAGTATTTT. Translated, this is CASSSSRPGWDTQYF.